This TCR beta chain originates from a study of cytomegalovirus exposure and HLA in healthy donors. The junction had 3 bases not matched to a gene; V was cut back by 5 bases and J by 2 bases. The V gene's germline CDR1 is SGHNT and CDR2 YYREEE (reference sequence). The CDR3 loop spans 15 amino acids. This table comes from immunoSEQ multiplex PCR, and its TCRdb copy is limited to in-frame clones, with some not included. The table shows 130,000 to 150,000 clones, with roughly nine tenths occurring only once. Findings and caveats of the study: Within the 130 or so validation repertoires, first-cohort TCR clusters tended to co-occur, according to a later analysis. The listing of 150 to 200 TCR beta chains classed them as cytomegalovirus-associated.

Points on this clone: Its antigen is unknown.

Sequenced: PBMCs. The receptor comes from a young woman in good health and CMV-seropositive. The chain employs TRBV5-4 and TRBJ2-1; 11 bases map to TRBD2. DNA for the CDR3: TGTGCCAGCAGACTGGGACTAGCGGCCTACAATGAGCAGTTCTTC. It is translated as CASRLGLAAYNEQFF.